This T cell receptor (beta chain) was recorded in a study of Graves' ophthalmopathy and Graves' hyperthyroidism listed by TCRdb under 2018. Concerning the study at large: Peripheral blood was collected before any treatment was given, at the time of initial diagnosis. To explore V-J signatures distinguishing ophthalmopathy from hyperthyroidism, a discovery set of around 100 patients (roughly 42 ophthalmopathy, 57 stable hyperthyroidism) was enrolled. An independent validation cohort was composed of approximately 18 hyperthyroidism patients and about 17 patients who later progressed from hyperthyroidism to ophthalmopathy. Once sampling was done, hyperthyroidism patients were given methimazole at a starting dose of 30 mg daily, while ophthalmopathy patients were given high-dose intravenous methylprednisolone. In total, some 140 blood samples were TCR-sequenced: some 40 ophthalmopathy, 80 or so hyperthyroidism and about 17 hyperthyroidism-to-ophthalmopathy patients. For training and testing, the 100 or so patients in the discovery cohort were randomly divided in a 7:3 ratio. To tell Graves' ophthalmopathy apart from Graves' hyperthyroidism, and to predict which patients would progress to ophthalmopathy, the study relied on TCR beta repertoire signatures. In roughly 6 hyperthyroidism patients, T-cell repertoires of thyroid tissue and blood were compared. Study-level results and caveats: No statistical method was used to set the sample size in advance, and the investigators knew which group each participant was assigned to. In cross-validation, the 13-signature model distinguished ophthalmopathy from stable hyperthyroidism with approximately 85% sensitivity and almost 83% specificity, and in the test set the corresponding values were roughly 80% and 76%. In validation, the model predicted ophthalmopathy progression with about 70% sensitivity and roughly 72% specificity; some twelve predicted patients were CT-confirmed with GO in a median of 6.5 months. Most expanded thyroid clonotypes with frequency above 0.001 were also detected in blood, suggesting blood repertoires may reflect the thyroid immune response.

For repertoire sequencing, TCR beta CDR3 regions were amplified from RNA transcripts. HTBI primers and the Qiagen OneStep RT-PCR kit were used in a first-round RT-PCR, which was followed by a second-round multiplex PCR, size selection and purification. Libraries were sequenced paired-end with 100 bp reads on an Illumina HiSeq2000. The authors processed their data as follows. Reads were processed with SOAPnuke, discarding reads with adapters, uncalled bases, mean Phred below 15, or no exact constant-primer or identifier match. COPE v1.2.5 was used to merge high-quality paired reads. Each unique nucleotide sequence was defined as a clonotype, and clonotypes were aligned to IMGT TRB V, D and J references with MiTCR v1.1. The analysis was limited to V-J combinations with a frequency above 0.0001, which together covered over 99% of the repertoires. For each V-J combination, a TCR clonal expansion and chaos score was defined as the ratio of F50 clonal expansion to chaos observed in the TCRdist matrix. Features were reduced by Welch's t-statistics and random forest to 10 to 15 V-J combinations, which fed a naive Bayes classifier. The Morisita-Horn index was used to measure how similar the thyroid and blood repertoires were. The public reads were reanalyzed by TCRdb: fastp trimming at Q25, MiXCR alignment, in-frame beta chains only. Duplicate CDR3 protein sequences are folded into a single record with the most common DNA and genes. The V and J calls and clone size come from TCRdb's table, not from the authors' own analysis. The sample table lists more than 300,000 distinct CDR3 sequences, roughly 14% of them with a count of one. The ten largest clones add up to around 7% of the sample.

The cysteine opens and the phenylalanine closes a CDR3 of 13 amino acids. The kept DNA is CDR3 alone, 39 bases in frame from the first base. According to the germline V gene, CDR1 reads SGHAT and CDR2 reads FQNNGV. Trimming at the junction amounts to 0 bases on V and 11 bases on J, and the germline ends lie 13 bases apart. Stable hyperthyroidism was defined as no progression to ophthalmopathy within 18 months of follow-up. Hyperthyroidism patients were newly diagnosed, with disease duration under 2 months, and aged 18 to 65 years. Patients with other autoimmune diseases, uncontrolled infections, pregnancy or lactation were excluded. Diagnosis relied on clinical symptoms, serum thyroxine, TRAb, thyroid ultrasound and orbital computed tomography. Ficoll-Paque density gradient centrifugation was used to isolate PBMCs from around 9.1 ml of fresh peripheral blood. Total RNA was extracted using Trizol reagent, and RNA quality was checked on an Agilent 2100 Bioanalyzer.

This clonotype was observed many times. The clone's antigen remains unknown. Base qualities are not recorded, but no much larger clone differs from it by a single base. Sequences were obtained from peripheral blood. The V gene is TRBV11-2 and the J gene is TRBJ1-1, with TRBD1 as a weak D call on 5 bases. The sequence came from a woman aged 18-29 years with stable Graves' hyperthyroidism. Donor details come from another sample of the same person, matched by shared clones. The CDR3 in this case is CASSLEVRRDAFF. The bases are TGTGCCAGCAGCTTAGAGGTCAGAAGGGACGCTTTCTTT.